This T cell receptor beta chain is drawn from a study of PD-1 blockade in classical Hodgkin lymphoma. Study-wide results and caveats: Lower baseline TCR diversity marked trial partial responders and progressors. Exclusion removed patients who began nivolumab under 1 year after ASCT. Reports described newly diagnosed patients as having lower baseline TCR diversity than healthy donors.

Time point specified: cycle 4 day 1 (C4D1), after five to seven weeks of nivolumab. In every patient, relapse followed autologous stem cell transplantation, while exposure to brentuximab vedotin differed. Magnetic negative selection served to purify CD4+ T cells out of PBMCs that had been thawed. Complete response, partial response or progressive disease were the best responses. This CDR3 is 14 amino acids long. V was clipped by 0 bases and J by 6 bases, with 10 bases between them. Per the germline V gene, CDR1 is SGHKS and CDR2 is YYEKEE (reference sequence). The protocol was immunoSEQ multiplex PCR, while the TCRdb copy is restricted to in-frame clones and leaves out a portion. The profile covers 25,000 to 35,000 clones, with approximately 85% appearing a single time and 2% to 2.5% taken by the ten largest. As for this clone: Its target is not known.

The gene calls are TRBV5-5 and TRBJ2-4, with D tentatively TRBD1 (5 bases). The sequences come from CD4+ T cells from blood, collected before the fourth cycle of nivolumab. This sequence was found in a human donor with classical Hodgkin lymphoma. Written as DNA, the CDR3 is TGTGCCAGCAGCTTGGGGACATTGCTAAACATTCAGTACTTC. This translates into CASSLGTLLNIQYF.